The 17 T cell receptor beta chains below all came from one sample that was sequenced in a study of shared clonotypes between healthy human individuals. The table came from immunoSEQ multiplex PCR; TCRdb's copy has only in-frame clones and leaves some out. The sample contains about 1.1 million clones, 70% to 80% of which appear only once. Material: memory CD4+ T cells from PBMCs. Described subset: CD45RA-negative fraction. The receptors originated from a man aged 18-30 years in good health. Some clones in this sample may be carry-over from other donors' samples.

This clone has more than one count but fewer than ten. The chain combines TRBV7-9 with TRBJ2-4, with unresolved D. This CDR3 has 15 amino acids. The germline V gene has CDR1 SEHNR and CDR2 FQNEAQ (reference sequence). Trimming took off 3 bases at V and 4 bases at J, with 13 bases between the two ends. CDR3 amino acids: CASSFVGARKNIQYF. The DNA of the CDR3 is TGTGCCAGCAGCTTCGTTGGAGCCAGGAAAAACATTCAGTACTTC.

The chain couples TRBV2 to TRBJ2-2; possibly TRBD2 for D (5 bases). The V end was cut by 6 bases, the J end by 5 bases, with 10 bases between. This CDR3 region has 13 residues. Germline values: CDR1 SNHLY, CDR2 FYNNEI. The CDR3 reads CASRSGNTGELFF. The CDR3 nucleotides are TGTGCCAGCAGGTCCGGGAATACCGGGGAGCTGTTTTTT.

About this clone itself: This may arise from a read error, as a much more abundant clone is one base away. Other DNA sequences in this sample translate to the same CDR3. The V gene is TRBV7-2, the J gene TRBJ1-5; D call uncertain. Germline loops: CDR1 SGHTA, CDR2 FQGNSA. CDR3 size: 15 residues. V lost 5 bases and J lost 0, with 11 bases in between. The CDR3 nucleotides are TGTGCCAGCAGCCCCGACGGAAATAGCAATCAGCCCCAGCATTTT. It yields the protein CASSPDGNSNQPQHF.

CDR3 region: CASKRETQGNQPQHF. DNA of the CDR3: TGTGCCAGCAAAAGGGAGACGCAGGGTAATCAGCCCCAGCATTTT. The chain has TRBV2 and TRBJ1-5; D may be TRBD1 (5 bases). The V and J ends lost 7 bases and 4 bases respectively, with 17 bases between them. The CDR3 is 15 residues long. Germline CDR1 and CDR2: SNHLY and FYNNEI.

The chain links TRBV5-8 to TRBJ2-4; either TRBD1 or TRBD2 may supply D (5 bases each). Germline V gives CDR1 SGHTS, CDR2 YDEGEE. Trimming cost V 1 base and J 0 bases, with 14 bases left between them. CDR3 length: 17 amino acids. The CDR3 sequence: CASSLRDVGLAKNIQYF. The DNA of the CDR3 is TGTGCCAGCAGCTTGCGGGACGTAGGGTTAGCCAAAAACATTCAGTACTTC.

This clone appeared a few times. The chain has TRBV6-4 and TRBJ2-7, with D tentatively TRBD1 (6 bases). With 2 bases removed from V and 0 bases from J, the gap between germline ends came to 14 bases. The CDR3 loop spans 16 amino acids. The germline CDR1 and CDR2 sequences are MRHNA and SNTAGT. The CDR3 protein is CASSDLLDSNSYEQYF. CDR3 nucleotide sequence: TGTGCCAGCAGTGACCTTCTGGACAGTAACTCCTACGAGCAGTACTTC.

The rearrangement links TRBV25-1 to TRBJ2-7; D is possibly TRBD1 (6 bases). Germline V gene sequence: CDR1 MGHDK, CDR2 SYGVNS. The CDR3 totals 14 residues. Deletions cut 2 bases from V and 1 base from J, with 9 bases between. The CDR3 loop reads CASSEIDRSYEQYF. The CDR3 region has the DNA TGTGCCAGCAGTGAAATTGACAGGTCCTACGAGCAGTACTTC.

This chain uses TRBV7-2 with TRBJ2-2; D might be TRBD1 or TRBD2, each matching 5 bases. The V and J ends lost 5 bases and 4 bases respectively, with 11 bases between them. Germline values: CDR1 SGHTA, CDR2 FQGNSA. This CDR3 contains 14 residues. This CDR3 is CASSKGPTTGELFF. DNA for the CDR3: TGTGCCAGCAGCAAGGGACCGACCACCGGGGAGCTGTTTTTT.

The chain uses TRBV28 and TRBJ1-1; weak D call: TRBD1 (6 bases). The CDR3 consists of 14 residues. V was trimmed by 7 bases and J by 4 bases, leaving 16 bases between them. CDR1 and CDR2 from the germline V gene are MDHEN and SYDVKM. CDR3 amino acids: CASIAGGGSTEAFF. The CDR3 DNA reads as TGTGCCAGCATCGCCGGGGGCGGGTCCACTGAAGCTTTCTTT.

This chain links TRBV4-1 with TRBJ2-4; 11 bases align to TRBD1. Germline lookup yields CDR1 MGHRA and CDR2 YSYEKL. The CDR3 consists of 17 residues. Losses at the gene ends were 3 bases for V and 2 bases for J; bases not matched to a gene: 6. The CDR3 reads CASSHVGQGATKNIQYF. Here the CDR3 DNA reads TGCGCCAGCAGCCATGTAGGACAGGGGGCCACCAAAAACATTCAGTACTTC.

Points on this clone: The sample contains more than one DNA sequence encoding this CDR3. This chain uses TRBV5-1 with TRBJ1-1, with 9 positions matching TRBD1. The CDR3 sequence is 16 residues long. Germline CDR1 SGHRS, CDR2 YFSETQ. V lost 3 bases to trimming and J lost 1 base; unmatched junction nucleotides: 7. The CDR3 DNA reads TGCGCCAGCAGCTCTCGGACAGGGGACAGGAACACTGAAGCTTTCTTT. It encodes CASSSRTGDRNTEAFF.

Points on this clone: The sample has other DNA sequences that encode this CDR3 too. The chain carries TRBV28 and TRBJ1-1; D gene unclear. Germline CDR1 MDHEN, CDR2 SYDVKM. This CDR3 comprises 13 residues. Trimming removed 3 bases from V and 1 base from J, with 6 bases in between. The CDR3 region has the DNA TGTGCCAGCAGTTTGCAAGGGAACACTGAAGCTTTCTTT. Protein: CASSLQGNTEAFF.

This clone was counted a single time. The chain links TRBV11-1 to TRBJ1-1; no clear D. There are 13 residues in the CDR3. With 4 bases removed from V and 5 bases from J, the gap between germline ends came to 11 bases. The germline gives CDR1 SGHAT, CDR2 FQDESV (reference sequence). The CDR3, as DNA: TGTGCCAGCAGCTCTAGACGGGAAACTGAAGCTTTCTTT. This translates into CASSSRRETEAFF. The full variable domain, rest sourced from reference TRBV11-1 and TRBJ1-1, is EAEVAQSPRYKITEKSQAVAFWCDPISGHATLYWYRQILGQGPELLVQFQDESVVDDSQLPKDRFSAERLKGVDSTLKIQPAELGDSAMYLCASSSRRETEAFFGQGTRLTVV.

The chain carries TRBV18 and TRBJ1-4, with D tentatively TRBD1 (5 bases). This CDR3 contains 14 residues. Trimming took 3 bases from V and 0 from J, leaving 5 bases between them. CDR1 and CDR2 from the germline V gene are KGHSH and LQKENI. In DNA form, the CDR3 reads TGTGCCAGCTCACCGACAGCAACTAATGAAAAACTGTTTTTT. This encodes CASSPTATNEKLFF.

This clone was seen just once. The chain uses TRBV7-8 and TRBJ2-7, with no clear D. V was trimmed by 6 bases and J by 2 bases, leaving 14 bases between them. Germline V gene lookup returns CDR1 SGHVS and CDR2 FQNEAQ. This CDR3 contains 14 residues. For the CDR3, the DNA is TGTGCCAGCAGTTTAACTACACATGCCTACGAGCAGTACTTC. This encodes CASSLTTHAYEQYF.

The J gene is TRBJ2-2, the V gene TRBV9; possibly TRBD2 for D (6 bases). V shed 0 bases and J shed 2 bases, with 11 bases lying between them. The CDR3 consists of 16 residues. CDR1 is SGDLS, CDR2 YYNGEE, per germline. CDR3: CASSVDPSVNTGELFF. CDR3 nucleotides: TGTGCCAGCAGCGTAGACCCTAGCGTAAACACCGGGGAGCTGTTTTTT.

DNA of the CDR3: TGCGCCAGCAGTCAGGGGACCGTCGCGGGGGATGAAAAACTGTTTTTT. It translates to CASSQGTVAGDEKLFF. The chain couples TRBV5-1 to TRBJ1-4, with D perhaps matching TRBD1 (6 bases). The ends were cut back, 5 bases at V and 6 bases at J, with 20 bases in the middle. The CDR3 contains 16 residues. Germline CDR1 reads SGHRS; CDR2 reads YFSETQ.